This T cell receptor (beta chain) was found in a study of Ad26.COV2.S vaccination and SARS-CoV-2 variants. The ends lost 8 bases at V and 6 bases at J; junction bases unmatched: 8. There are 13 residues in the CDR3. Per the germline V gene, CDR1 is SNHLY and CDR2 is FYNNEI. Treatment of the sample: 15 to 20 received Ad26.COV2.S at low or high dose, single or two shots; 5 received placebo; per-sample allocation not given. Sample collection was performed on day 63 after the first vaccine or placebo injection. Comments on this clone: Its specificity is not known.

Method: immunoSEQ multiplex PCR; TCRdb's copy keeps in-frame clones and lacks some. The sample records a few hundred thousand clones, approximately 83% being singletons. Overall study results and limits: CD8+ and CD4+ T cells specific for spike reportedly responded with substantial breadth after vaccination.

Sequenced here: peripheral blood, sampled in a trial of Ad26.COV2.S vaccine versus placebo. The chain joins TRBV2 to TRBJ1-2; 8 bases are shared with TRBD1. The source of this sequence is a person between 18 and 65 years old who received the Ad26.COV2.S COVID-19 vaccine or a placebo. The CDR3 nucleotides read TGTGCCAGCTTCCTACAGGGGGGGGATGGCTACACCTTC. This gives the protein CASFLQGGDGYTF. Full variable domain (rest looked up from reference TRBV2 and TRBJ1-2): EPEVTQTPSHQVTQMGQEVILRCVPISNHLYFYWYRQILGQKVEFLVSFYNNEISEKSEIFDDQFSVERPDGSNFTLKIRSTKLEDSAMYFCASFLQGGDGYTFGSGTRLTVV.